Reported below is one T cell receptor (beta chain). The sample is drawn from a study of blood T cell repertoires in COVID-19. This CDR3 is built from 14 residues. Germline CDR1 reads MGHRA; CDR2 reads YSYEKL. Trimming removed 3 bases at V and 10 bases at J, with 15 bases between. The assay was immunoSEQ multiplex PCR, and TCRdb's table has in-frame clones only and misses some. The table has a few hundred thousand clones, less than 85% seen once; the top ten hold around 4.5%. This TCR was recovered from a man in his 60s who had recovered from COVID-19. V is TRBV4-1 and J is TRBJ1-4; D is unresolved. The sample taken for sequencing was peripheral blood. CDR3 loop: CASSHGDLARKLFF. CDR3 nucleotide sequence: TGCGCCAGCAGCCACGGCGATCTAGCCAGAAAACTGTTTTTT.